This T cell receptor (beta chain) was captured in a study of cytomegalovirus exposure and HLA in healthy donors. Whole-study results and caveats: A missense variant in DCLRE1C was later tied to TCR beta V- and J-gene trimming. Investigators reported approximately 150 TCR beta chains as tied to cytomegalovirus.

Comment on this clone: Its antigen is not identified.

V trimming: 1 base; J trimming: 5 bases; junction bases outside the gene matches: 10. CDR3 size: 17 residues. The germline V gene encodes CDR1 SGHTA and CDR2 FQGNSA. PCR employed 60 Vbeta and 13 Jbeta primers. The method was immunoSEQ multiplex PCR; TCRdb's version includes in-frame clones alone and lacks a portion of them. Here the sample spans about 170,000 clones, 70% to 80% being singletons. The chain couples TRBV7-2 to TRBJ2-5; 10 nucleotides agree with TRBD2. The TCR comes from a female donor in good health and CMV-seronegative. Source material: PBMCs. CDR3 loop: CASSLGAFLAGVETQYF. The CDR3 coding sequence is TGTGCCAGCAGCTTAGGAGCCTTTCTAGCGGGGGTGGAGACCCAGTACTTC.